This TCR beta chain was recovered during a study of blood T cell repertoires in COVID-19. As for the study in general: Sample material is recorded as cDNA or gDNA derived from T cells, B-cell-depleted T cells, or PBMCs.

This table comes from immunoSEQ multiplex PCR, and its TCRdb copy is limited to in-frame clones, with some not included. This table has around 70,000 clones, about 74% appearing once. The CDR3 has 13 residues. Losses at the gene ends were 7 bases for V and 6 bases for J; bases not matched to a gene: 8. Germline V gene sequence: CDR1 MNHEY, CDR2 SVGAGI. This rearrangement joins TRBV6-5 to TRBJ2-7, with 8 bases fitting TRBD2. Sequenced material: peripheral blood. This TCR was recovered from a human donor in a cohort sampled during active COVID-19. CDR3 residues: CASTNSGGREQYF. In DNA, the CDR3 is TGTGCCAGCACCAACAGCGGGGGTCGCGAGCAGTACTTC.